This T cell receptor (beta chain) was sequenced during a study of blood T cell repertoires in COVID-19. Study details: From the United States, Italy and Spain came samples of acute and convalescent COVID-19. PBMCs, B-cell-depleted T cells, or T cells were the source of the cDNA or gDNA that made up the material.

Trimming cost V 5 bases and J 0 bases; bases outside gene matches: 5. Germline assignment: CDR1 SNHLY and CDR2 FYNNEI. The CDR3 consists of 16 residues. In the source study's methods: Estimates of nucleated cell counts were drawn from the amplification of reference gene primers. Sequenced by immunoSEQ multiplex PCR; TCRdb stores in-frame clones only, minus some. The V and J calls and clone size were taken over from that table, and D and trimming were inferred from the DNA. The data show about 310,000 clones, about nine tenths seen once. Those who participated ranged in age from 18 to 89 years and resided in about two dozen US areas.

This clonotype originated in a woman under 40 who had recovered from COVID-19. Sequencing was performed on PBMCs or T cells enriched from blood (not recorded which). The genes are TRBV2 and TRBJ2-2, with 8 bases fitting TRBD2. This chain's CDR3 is CASSRGLATNTGELFF. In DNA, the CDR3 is TGTGCCAGCAGTCGAGGACTAGCAACGAACACCGGGGAGCTGTTTTTT. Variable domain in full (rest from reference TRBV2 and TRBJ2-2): EPEVTQTPSHQVTQMGQEVILRCVPISNHLYFYWYRQILGQKVEFLVSFYNNEISEKSEIFDDQFSVERPDGSNFTLKIRSTKLEDSAMYFCASSRGLATNTGELFFGEGSRLTVL.